What follows is one T cell receptor (beta chain) and its context. As yet, its antigen is unknown. The method was immunoSEQ multiplex PCR; TCRdb's version includes in-frame clones alone and lacks a portion of them. The sample gives over 95,000 clones, roughly 93% of which show up once; over 0.15% is in the top ten. Trimming cost V 1 base and J 5 bases, with 6 bases left between them. CDR1 and CDR2 from the germline V gene are LNHNV and YYDKDF (reference sequence). CDR3 length equals 12 residues. This record comes from a study of siplizumab effects on memory and regulatory T cells. Overall study results and limits: Siplizumab significantly reduced alloreactive sequences traceable to unstimulated CD4+ memory cells. Roughly 80-97% of proliferating CD4+ or CD8+ clones lacked an assignable naive or memory phenotype. Naive T cells apparently outstripped memory cells in diversity and seemed major alloresponse contributors. Alloreactive clones mapping to unstimulated subsets formed only a minor fraction.

This TCR derives from a human donor in good health. The specimen sequenced was non-Treg CD4+ T cells sorted from blood. The chain links TRBV15 to TRBJ2-7; D gene unclear. CDR3 nucleotides: TGTGCCACCAGCAGAGGTGAGAACGAGCAGTACTTC. It is translated as CATSRGENEQYF.